This T cell receptor beta chain was identified during a study of PD-1 and CTLA-4 blockade in melanoma. The sample holds a few counts of this clone. Only in-frame clones appear in the TCRdb table, and some are missing; sequencing was by immunoSEQ multiplex PCR. The repertoire holds some 11,000 clones, 75% to 85% seen once, with 30% to 40% in the top ten. This CDR3 is 16 amino acids long. Germline CDR1 SGHVS, CDR2 FNYEAQ. Trimming left V 1 base short and J 0 bases short, with 9 bases between. The J gene is TRBJ2-2, the V gene TRBV7-6; D ambiguous. The sequences come from CD8+ T cells from peripheral blood, collected from a patient given anti-PD-1 treatment. The origin of this receptor is a human donor with melanoma. In nucleotides, the CDR3 is TGTGCCAGCAGCTTAGGTATTAGCCCGAACACCGGGGAGCTGTTTTTT. This codes for CASSLGISPNTGELFF.